This T cell receptor (beta chain) was sequenced during a study of CD8+ T cells in alopecia areata. Treatment meaning: oral pan-JAK inhibitor, 5-10 mg twice daily. This clone occurred a few times. Reverse transcribed after extraction, RNA yielded cDNA as the sequencing template. Assay used: immunoSEQ multiplex PCR; TCRdb lists only in-frame clones, some missing. The sample holds 270,000 or so clones; 55% to 70% are singletons and the top ten take under 2%. Germline V gene data show CDR1 as LGHNA and CDR2 as YNFKEQ. V gave up 0 bases and J gave up 4 bases, with 16 bases separating them. CDR3 length equals 16 residues.

Specimen: CD4+ T cells sorted from blood, collected at week 24, from a patient treated with tofacitinib. V is TRBV4-2 and J is TRBJ2-7; tentative D call: TRBD1 (5 bases). The sequence was collected from a human donor with alopecia areata. The CDR3 here is CASSQDNVGQGYEQYF. DNA of the CDR3: TGTGCCAGCAGCCAAGACAACGTTGGGCAGGGATACGAGCAGTACTTC.